This paragraph reports one TCR beta chain. The target antigen is unknown. From germline, CDR1 is SGHTA and CDR2 FQGNSA. The CDR3 is 15 residues long. V lost 3 bases to trimming and J lost 3 bases; unmatched junction nucleotides: 6. Donors in the study were healthy people who gave bone marrow. The primer mix had 60 Vbeta and 13 Jbeta primers. The data were produced by immunoSEQ multiplex PCR, yet TCRdb's version contains in-frame clones alone and is incomplete. The sample table includes tens of thousands of clones. The sample originates from a study of cytomegalovirus exposure and HLA in healthy donors. Whole-study results and caveats: Earlier analysis yielded a pattern in which most TCR beta V segments were productive about 87% or about 30% of the time.

This sequence was found in a man in his forties in good health and CMV-seropositive. The chain has TRBV7-2 and TRBJ2-5, with 8 nucleotides matching TRBD1. Source material: PBMCs. CDR3 loop: CASSLGQVGEETQYF. DNA of the CDR3: TGTGCCAGCAGCTTGGGACAGGTCGGGGAAGAGACCCAGTACTTC.